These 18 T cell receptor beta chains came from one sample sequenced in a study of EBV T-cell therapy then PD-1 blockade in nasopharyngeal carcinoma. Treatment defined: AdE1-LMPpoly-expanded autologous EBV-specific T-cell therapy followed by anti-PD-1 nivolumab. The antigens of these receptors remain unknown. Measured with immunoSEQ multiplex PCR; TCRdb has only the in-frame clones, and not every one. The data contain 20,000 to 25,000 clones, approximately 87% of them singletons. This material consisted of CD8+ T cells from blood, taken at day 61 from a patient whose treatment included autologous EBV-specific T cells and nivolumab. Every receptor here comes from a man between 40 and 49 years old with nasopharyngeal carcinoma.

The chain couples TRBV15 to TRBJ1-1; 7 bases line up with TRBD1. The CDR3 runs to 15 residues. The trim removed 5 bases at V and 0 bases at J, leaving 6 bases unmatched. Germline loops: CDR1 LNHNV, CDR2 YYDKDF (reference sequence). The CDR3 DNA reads TGTGCCACCAGCGGAAGACAGGGAATGAACACTGAAGCTTTCTTT. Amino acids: CATSGRQGMNTEAFF.

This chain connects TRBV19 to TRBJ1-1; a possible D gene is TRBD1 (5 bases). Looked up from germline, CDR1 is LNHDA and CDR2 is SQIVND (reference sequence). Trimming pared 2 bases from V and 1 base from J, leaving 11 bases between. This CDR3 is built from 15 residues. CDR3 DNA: TGTGCCAGTAGTATATTGGGGGGACCGAACACTGAAGCTTTCTTT. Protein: CASSILGGPNTEAFF.

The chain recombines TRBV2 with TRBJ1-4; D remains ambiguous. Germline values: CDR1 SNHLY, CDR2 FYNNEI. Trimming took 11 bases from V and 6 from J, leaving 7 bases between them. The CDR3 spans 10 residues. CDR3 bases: TGTGCCGGCGGGGATGAAAAACTGTTTTTT. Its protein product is CAGGDEKLFF.

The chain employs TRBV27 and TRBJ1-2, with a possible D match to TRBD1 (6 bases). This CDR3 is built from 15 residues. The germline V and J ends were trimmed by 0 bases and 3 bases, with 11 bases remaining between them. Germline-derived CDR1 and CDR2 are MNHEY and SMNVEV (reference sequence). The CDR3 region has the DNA TGTGCCAGCAGTTTATCGAGGGGGGGCGACTATGGCTACACCTTC. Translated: CASSLSRGGDYGYTF.

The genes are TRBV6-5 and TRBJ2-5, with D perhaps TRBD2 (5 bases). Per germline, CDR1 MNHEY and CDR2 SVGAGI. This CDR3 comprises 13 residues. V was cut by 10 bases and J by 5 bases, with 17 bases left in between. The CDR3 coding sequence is TGTGCCACCGCGTCAGCGAGGAGGGAGACCCAGTACTTC. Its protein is CATASARRETQYF.

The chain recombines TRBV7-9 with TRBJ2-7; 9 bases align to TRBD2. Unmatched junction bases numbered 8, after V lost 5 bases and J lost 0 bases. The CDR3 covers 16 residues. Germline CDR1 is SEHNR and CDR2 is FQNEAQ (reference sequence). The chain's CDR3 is CASSAPERGASYEQYF. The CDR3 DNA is TGTGCCAGCAGCGCCCCTGAGCGGGGGGCCTCCTACGAGCAGTACTTC. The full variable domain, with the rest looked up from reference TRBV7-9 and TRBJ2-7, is DTGVSQNPRHKITKRGQNVTFRCDPISEHNRLYWYRQTLGQGPEFLTYFQNEAQLEKSRLLSDRFSAERPKGSFSTLEIQRTEQGDSAMYLCASSAPERGASYEQYFGPGTRLTVT.

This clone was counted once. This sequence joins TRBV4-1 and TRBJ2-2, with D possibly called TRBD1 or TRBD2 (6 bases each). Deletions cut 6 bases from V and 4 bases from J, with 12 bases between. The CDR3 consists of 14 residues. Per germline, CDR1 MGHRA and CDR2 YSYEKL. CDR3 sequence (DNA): TGCGCCAGCAGTCCTTGGGGGGCCACCGGGGAGCTGTTTTTT. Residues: CASSPWGATGELFF.

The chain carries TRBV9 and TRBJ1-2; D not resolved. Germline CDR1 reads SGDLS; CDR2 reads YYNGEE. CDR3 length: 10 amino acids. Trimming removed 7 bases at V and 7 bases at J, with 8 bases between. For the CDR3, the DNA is TGTGCCAGCGGAGGGATTGGCTACACCTTC. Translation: CASGGIGYTF.

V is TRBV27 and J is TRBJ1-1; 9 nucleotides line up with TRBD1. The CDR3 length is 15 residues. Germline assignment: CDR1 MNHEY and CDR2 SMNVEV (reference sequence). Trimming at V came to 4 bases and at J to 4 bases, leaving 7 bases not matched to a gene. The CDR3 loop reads CASSSQGASSTEAFF. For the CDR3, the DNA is TGTGCCAGCAGTTCACAGGGGGCCTCGAGCACTGAAGCTTTCTTT.

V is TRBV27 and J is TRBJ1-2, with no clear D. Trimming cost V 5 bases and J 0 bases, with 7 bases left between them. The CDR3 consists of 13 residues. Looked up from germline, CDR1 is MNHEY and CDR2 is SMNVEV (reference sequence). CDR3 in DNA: TGTGCCAGCAGTCCCCATTCTAACTATGGCTACACCTTC. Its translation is CASSPHSNYGYTF.

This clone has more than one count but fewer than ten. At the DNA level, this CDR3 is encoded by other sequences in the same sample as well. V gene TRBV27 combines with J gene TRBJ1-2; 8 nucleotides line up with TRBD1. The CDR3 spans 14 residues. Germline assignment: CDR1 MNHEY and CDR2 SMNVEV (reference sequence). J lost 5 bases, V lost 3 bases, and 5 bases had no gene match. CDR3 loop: CASSFGQGVYGYTF. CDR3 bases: TGTGCCAGCAGTTTCGGACAGGGAGTGTATGGCTACACCTTC.

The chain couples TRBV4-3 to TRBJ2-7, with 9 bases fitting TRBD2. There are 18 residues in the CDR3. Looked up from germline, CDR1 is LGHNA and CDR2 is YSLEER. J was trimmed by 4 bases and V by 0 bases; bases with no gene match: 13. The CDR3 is CASSQDRLVASGVYEQYF. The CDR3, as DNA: TGCGCCAGCAGCCAAGATCGTTTAGTGGCTAGCGGGGTTTACGAGCAGTACTTC.

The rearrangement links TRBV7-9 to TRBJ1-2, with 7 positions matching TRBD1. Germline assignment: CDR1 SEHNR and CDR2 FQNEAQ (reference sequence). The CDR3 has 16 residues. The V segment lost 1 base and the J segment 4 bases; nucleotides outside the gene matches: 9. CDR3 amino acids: CASSLVGQGVIYGYTF. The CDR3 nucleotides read TGTGCCAGCAGCTTAGTTGGGCAGGGGGTAATCTATGGCTACACCTTC.

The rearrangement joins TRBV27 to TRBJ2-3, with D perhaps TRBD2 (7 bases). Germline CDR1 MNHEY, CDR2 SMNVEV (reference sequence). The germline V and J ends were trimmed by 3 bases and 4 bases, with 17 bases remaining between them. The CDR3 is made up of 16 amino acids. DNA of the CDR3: TGTGCCAGCAGTTTCGAGGGGGGGGCTGGGTCAGATACGCAGTATTTT. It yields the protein CASSFEGGAGSDTQYF.

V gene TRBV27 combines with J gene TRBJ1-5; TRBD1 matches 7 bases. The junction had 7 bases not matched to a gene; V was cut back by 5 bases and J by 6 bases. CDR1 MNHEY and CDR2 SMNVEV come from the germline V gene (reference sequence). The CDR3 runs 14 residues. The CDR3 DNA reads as TGTGCCAGCAGTCCTTCGACAGGGTCTCAGCCCCAGCATTTT. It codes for CASSPSTGSQPQHF.

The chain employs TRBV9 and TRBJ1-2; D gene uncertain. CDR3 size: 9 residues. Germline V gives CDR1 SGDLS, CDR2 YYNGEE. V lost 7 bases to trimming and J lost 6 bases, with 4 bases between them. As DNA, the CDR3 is TGTGCCAGCGATGATGGCTACACCTTC. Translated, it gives CASDDGYTF.

This CDR3 reads CASSFRLASYNEQFF. In DNA form, the CDR3 reads TGTGCCAGCAGTTTCCGACTAGCCTCCTACAATGAGCAGTTCTTC. The chain combines TRBV28 with TRBJ2-1; 7 positions match TRBD2. This CDR3 has 15 amino acids. In germline, CDR1 is MDHEN, CDR2 SYDVKM. V lost 3 bases, J lost 0 bases, and 2 bases stayed unmatched.

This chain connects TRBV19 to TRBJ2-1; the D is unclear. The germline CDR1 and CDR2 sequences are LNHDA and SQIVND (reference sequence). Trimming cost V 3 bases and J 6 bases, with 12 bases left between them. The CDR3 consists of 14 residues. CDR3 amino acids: CASSIDRTSNEQFF. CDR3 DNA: TGTGCCAGTAGTATTGATAGGACGAGCAATGAGCAGTTCTTC.